This entry lists 3 T cell receptor beta chains sequenced from one sample in a study of T cell responses to AZD1222 COVID-19 vaccine. TCRdb's table, derived via immunoSEQ multiplex PCR, lists solely in-frame clones and lacks some. The data contain 120,000 or so clones, around 90% of them singletons. Sequencing used peripheral blood, obtained on day 0 of AZD1222 vaccination. The receptors come from an adult in good health.

The rearrangement uses TRBV2 and TRBJ2-1; TRBD2 matches at 10 bases. Germline values: CDR1 SNHLY, CDR2 FYNNEI. The CDR3 has 13 amino acids. The junction had 4 bases not matched to a gene; V was cut back by 6 bases and J by 8 bases. CDR3 in amino acids: CASRGLAMDEQFF. In DNA, the CDR3 is TGTGCCAGCAGGGGACTAGCGATGGATGAGCAGTTCTTC.

This clone was seen once. The genes are TRBV18 and TRBJ2-7; D possibly corresponds to TRBD1 (5 bases). V lost 6 bases and J lost 0, with 12 bases in between. This CDR3 contains 14 residues. Per the germline V gene, CDR1 is KGHSH and CDR2 is LQKENI. The CDR3 loop reads CASSQQDGSYEQYF. In DNA, the CDR3 is TGTGCCAGCTCGCAACAGGATGGCTCCTACGAGCAGTACTTC.

The count of this clone is one. This rearrangement joins TRBV19 to TRBJ1-6, with D possibly being TRBD1 (6 bases). The CDR3 covers 14 residues. Germline assignment: CDR1 LNHDA and CDR2 SQIVND (reference sequence). Trimming pared 7 bases from V and 7 bases from J, leaving 14 bases between. For the CDR3, the DNA is TGTGCCAGTATCCAGCGCGGGGGCAATTCACCCCTCCACTTT. Amino acids: CASIQRGGNSPLHF.